Each of the 30 T cell receptor beta chains below was sequenced from the same sample in a study of regulatory T cells in long-lasting Graves disease (dated by TCRdb to 2020 to 2022). Library method: multiplex PCR. Sequencing was carried out with an Illumina HiSeq 4000. TCR beta libraries were built with iRepertoire HTBI primers and Arm-PCR amplification of CDR3 regions. TCRdb took the public reads, trimmed them with fastp at Q25, ran MiXCR for clone calling and kept in-frame beta chains. All rows with the same CDR3 protein become a single entry with the most common DNA and genes. This sample lists roughly 360,000 distinct CDR3 sequences; roughly 25% were detected once. In total, the top ten clones hold under 35% of the sample. Reading the label with the study, this specimen's time point is: persistent/refractory GD, antithyroid drugs over 5 years with positive TRAb. RNA was extracted from PBMCs in TRIzol for both TCR sequencing and RNA sequencing.

The material was peripheral blood mononuclear cells (PBMCs), obtained when the disease was refractory, from a patient treated with antithyroid drugs. The receptors here all came from a middle-aged woman with Graves disease. Donor details come from another sample of the same person, matched by shared clones.

The gene calls are TRBV5-6 and TRBJ2-2; 7 positions agree with TRBD1. J was trimmed by 4 bases and V by 5 bases; bases with no gene match: 5. The germline V gene has CDR1 SGHDT and CDR2 YYEEEE. The CDR3 runs to 14 residues. The CDR3 protein is CASRGTVSTGELFF. In DNA, the CDR3 is TGTGCCAGCAGGGGGACAGTGAGCACCGGGGAGCTGTTTTTT.

The chain combines TRBV7-8 with TRBJ2-1, with 8 bases fitting TRBD2. CDR1 is SGHVS and CDR2 is FQNEAQ in the germline V gene. The CDR3 has 17 residues. The trim removed 5 bases at V and 1 base at J, leaving 10 bases unmatched. The chain's CDR3 is CASSTSGLADSYNEQFF. The CDR3 coding sequence is TGTGCCAGCAGCACCTCCGGACTAGCAGATTCCTACAATGAGCAGTTCTTC. Based on the CDR3 plus reference TRBV7-8 and TRBJ2-1, the full variable domain is GAGVSQSPRYKVAKRGQDVALRCDPISGHVSLFWYQQALGQGPEFLTYFQNEAQLDKSGLPSDRFFAERPEGSVSTLKIQRTQQEDSAVYLCASSTSGLADSYNEQFFGPGTRLTVL.

In its sample, this clonotype was seen many times. CDR3 region: CSVEDHLYEQYF. The CDR3 region has the DNA TGCAGCGTTGAAGACCATCTCTACGAGCAGTACTTC. This sequence joins TRBV29-1 and TRBJ2-7, with D hard to call. Germline loops: CDR1 SQVTM, CDR2 ANQGSEA. This CDR3 has 12 residues. The V end lost 0 bases, the J end lost 3 bases, and 6 bases lay between the germline ends.

This clonotype was seen many times. This chain links TRBV28 with TRBJ1-1; D call uncertain. The CDR3 is 14 amino acids. V lost 8 bases and J lost 5, with 18 bases in between. Germline V lookup: CDR1 MDHEN, CDR2 SYDVKM. Here the CDR3 reads CASSLKLRWTEAFF. CDR3 coding DNA: TGTGCCAGCTCACTTAAGCTAAGGTGGACTGAAGCTTTCTTT. The variable domain in full, completed from reference TRBV28 and TRBJ1-1, reads DVKVTQSSRYLVKRTGEKVFLECVQDMDHENMFWYRQDPGLGLRLIYFSYDVKMKEKGDIPEGYSVSREKKERFSLILESASTNQTSMYLCASSLKLRWTEAFFGQGTRLTVV.

This clonotype was counted only a few times. CDR3 in amino acids: CSAEGDTGSYGYTF. The DNA of the CDR3 is TGCAGTGCTGAGGGGGACACGGGTAGCTATGGCTACACCTTC. This chain joins TRBV20-1 and TRBJ1-2; D possibly corresponds to TRBD1 (6 bases). V was cut by 5 bases and J by 4 bases, with 17 bases left in between. The CDR3 runs to 14 residues. The V gene's germline CDR1 is DFQATT and CDR2 SNEGSKA (reference sequence).

This clonotype is a singleton in its sample. V is TRBV29-1 and J is TRBJ2-1; D remains unclear. This CDR3 has 14 residues. V was clipped by 7 bases and J by 2 bases, with 15 bases between them. CDR1 is SQVTM and CDR2 is ANQGSEA in the germline V gene. For the CDR3, the DNA is TGCAGCGCCCCGGTAACTACAACCTACAATGAGCAGTTCTTC. As protein: CSAPVTTTYNEQFF.

This clonotype was seen only once. V and J are TRBV30 and TRBJ1-1, with 8 bases fitting TRBD1. With 2 bases clipped from V and 4 bases from J, the junction kept 9 bases outside the gene matches. Germline V gene sequence: CDR1 GTSNPN, CDR2 SVGIG (reference sequence). The CDR3 has 15 amino acids. CDR3 sequence: CAWSSAGGRGTEAFF. The DNA for the CDR3 is TGTGCCTGGAGTTCGGCAGGGGGCCGGGGCACTGAAGCTTTCTTT.

This clonotype has at least ten counts. This sequence joins TRBV6-1 and TRBJ1-1, with a weak D call TRBD1 (6 bases). Germline V gene sequence: CDR1 MNHNS, CDR2 SASEGT. Between the trimmed V and J ends, which lost 5 bases and 5 bases, there was a span of 15 bases. The CDR3 covers 14 residues. The DNA for the CDR3 is TGTGCCAGCAGTAAACAGGGTTTGGGAACTGAAGCTTTCTTT. The encoded protein is CASSKQGLGTEAFF.

This clonotype came up a few times. This chain uses TRBV6-2 or TRBV6-3 with TRBJ1-1, with 10 bases lining up with TRBD1. Per the germline V gene, CDR1 is MNHEY and CDR2 is SVGEGT. The CDR3 runs 13 residues. V lost 6 bases and J lost 11; bases outside the gene matches: 9. CDR3 in DNA: TGTGCCAGCAGCACCCGCGACAGGGGGCTGGCTTTCTTT. It yields the protein CASSTRDRGLAFF.

Ten or more counts support this clonotype. The chain employs TRBV2 and TRBJ1-6; 8 nucleotides match TRBD1. With 9 bases clipped from V and 5 bases from J, the junction kept 12 bases outside the gene matches. This CDR3 is built from 16 residues. Looked up from germline, CDR1 is SNHLY and CDR2 is FYNNEI. Here the CDR3 DNA reads TGTGCCAGTTCCAGGGGGCGGCAGGGCGATAATTCACCCCTCCACTTT. Residues: CASSRGRQGDNSPLHF.

This clonotype came up a few times. This chain connects TRBV19 to TRBJ2-7, with D possibly matching TRBD2 (6 bases). Deletions cut 3 bases from V and 3 bases from J, with 12 bases between. CDR1 and CDR2 (germline): LNHDA, SQIVND (reference sequence). This CDR3 is 14 amino acids long. Here the CDR3 reads CASSMDGRGYEQYF. The CDR3 region has the DNA TGTGCCAGTAGTATGGACGGGAGAGGCTACGAGCAGTACTTC.

The chain employs TRBV5-1 and TRBJ2-2, with 8 bases lining up with TRBD1. V shed 5 bases and J 3 bases; nucleotides not matched to a gene: 6. Germline V lookup: CDR1 SGHRS, CDR2 YFSETQ. CDR3 length: 15 amino acids. The CDR3 DNA sequence: TGCGCCAGCAGAATCGGACAGGGTTACACCGGGGAGCTGTTTTTT. This translates into CASRIGQGYTGELFF. The full variable domain, in which reference TRBV5-1 and TRBJ2-2 provide the parts outside the CDR3, is KAGVTQTPRYLIKTRGQQVTLSCSPISGHRSVSWYQQTPGQGLQFLFEYFSETQRNKGNFPGRFSGRQFSNSRSEMNVSTLELGDSALYLCASRIGQGYTGELFFGEGSRLTVL.

In its sample, this clonotype was seen many times. V and J are TRBV7-2 and TRBJ1-1; the D is unclear. CDR3 length: 12 amino acids. The V and J ends lost 4 bases and 8 bases respectively, with 11 bases between them. Germline V gene data show CDR1 as SGHTA and CDR2 as FQGNSA. DNA of the CDR3: TGTGCCAGCAGCTCCCTGACCCCCGAAGCTTTCTTT. Its protein is CASSSLTPEAFF.

Only a few counts were recorded for this clonotype. V is TRBV20-1 and J is TRBJ2-7, with D possibly TRBD1 on 6 matching bases. V was pared by 1 base and J by 2 bases, with 12 bases between. Looked up from germline, CDR1 is DFQATT and CDR2 is SNEGSKA (reference sequence). The CDR3 is 14 residues long. As DNA, the CDR3 is TGCAGTGCTAGAGCATCCGGGACAACCTACGAGCAGTACTTC. Residues: CSARASGTTYEQYF.

This clonotype came up many times. The chain employs TRBV20-1 and TRBJ2-4; D call uncertain. Trimming stripped 5 bases from V and 6 bases from J, with 14 bases between. CDR1 DFQATT and CDR2 SNEGSKA come from the germline V gene (reference sequence). The length of the CDR3 is 13 residues. CDR3 sequence (DNA): TGCAGTGCTCCAAACCCGAACAGAAACATTCAGTACTTC. Its protein is CSAPNPNRNIQYF.

The chain has TRBV27 and TRBJ2-2; the match to TRBD2 covers 10 bases. The CDR3 totals 19 residues. Per germline, CDR1 MNHEY and CDR2 SMNVEV (reference sequence). V trimming: 0 bases; J trimming: 3 bases; junction bases outside the gene matches: 10. CDR3 in amino acids: CASSLSPPSGSRDTGELFF. The CDR3 region has the DNA TGTGCCAGCAGTTTATCCCCCCCTAGCGGGAGTCGCGACACCGGGGAGCTGTTTTTT.

This clonotype was recorded many times. The chain uses TRBV6-5 and TRBJ2-7; D ambiguous. Trimming took off 2 bases at V and 5 bases at J, with 16 bases between the two ends. Germline V gene lookup returns CDR1 MNHEY and CDR2 SVGAGI. CDR3 length: 15 amino acids. CDR3 sequence (DNA): TGTGCCAGCAGTTACGGACCCTCGATCACTCACGAGCAGTACTTC. Its translation: CASSYGPSITHEQYF.

A few counts support this clonotype. The rearrangement joins TRBV19 to TRBJ2-7; 11 bases fit TRBD2. J was trimmed by 3 bases and V by 5 bases; bases with no gene match: 9. Germline V gene sequence: CDR1 LNHDA, CDR2 SQIVND (reference sequence). The CDR3 consists of 16 residues. The CDR3 region is CASSELLAGENYEQYF. The CDR3 DNA is TGTGCCAGTAGTGAATTACTAGCGGGAGAGAACTACGAGCAGTACTTC.

This clonotype has ten or more counts. This sequence joins TRBV6-1 and TRBJ1-5; TRBD1 matches at 10 bases. Germline CDR1 is MNHNS and CDR2 is SASEGT. The CDR3 is made up of 14 amino acids. V lost 4 bases and J lost 6; bases outside the gene matches: 3. CDR3 in DNA: TGTGCCAGCAGTGCCGGGACAGGGGTTCAGCCCCAGCATTTT. It is translated as CASSAGTGVQPQHF.

There are many counts of this clonotype. The chain has TRBV28 and TRBJ1-6; possibly TRBD1 for D (5 bases). The CDR3 is made up of 19 amino acids. Germline-derived CDR1 and CDR2 are MDHEN and SYDVKM. The ends were cut back, 4 bases at V and 0 bases at J, with 19 bases in the middle. CDR3 in amino acids: CASSSGRILRSSYNSPLHF. CDR3 nucleotide sequence: TGTGCCAGCAGTTCGGGACGGATATTAAGAAGCTCCTATAATTCACCCCTCCACTTT.

The chain has TRBV19 and TRBJ2-5, with D maybe TRBD1 (7 bases). Germline V gives CDR1 LNHDA, CDR2 SQIVND (reference sequence). V was clipped by 6 bases and J by 5 bases, with 19 bases between them. This CDR3 has 15 residues. The CDR3 region has the DNA TGTGCCAGTAGCTGGGGGGACAGACTTTATGAGACCCAGTACTTC. It translates to CASSWGDRLYETQYF.

The chain uses TRBV29-1 and TRBJ2-1, with D perhaps TRBD1 or TRBD2 (5 bases each). Germline V gene sequence: CDR1 SQVTM, CDR2 ANQGSEA. The CDR3 covers 14 residues. V lost 3 bases and J lost 0, with 9 bases in between. CDR3 protein: CSVDVRGSYNEQFF. CDR3 nucleotides: TGCAGCGTTGATGTGAGGGGCTCCTACAATGAGCAGTTCTTC.

The chain links TRBV10-3 to TRBJ1-1; D remains unclear. Germline CDR1 and CDR2: ENHRY and SYGVKD. The CDR3 totals 14 residues. V dropped 2 bases and J dropped 6 bases, with 13 bases sitting between them. CDR3 protein: CAISEDPSRAEAFF. CDR3 sequence (DNA): TGTGCCATCAGTGAGGACCCAAGTAGGGCTGAAGCTTTCTTT.

This clonotype occurred a few times. The genes are TRBV3-1 and TRBJ2-7; 8 bases agree with TRBD2. Germline-derived CDR1 and CDR2 are LGHDT and YNNKEL (reference sequence). The V segment lost 3 bases and the J segment 2 bases; nucleotides outside the gene matches: 12. This CDR3 contains 17 residues. The CDR3 sequence is CASSHSGGGRPTYEQYF. CDR3 nucleotides: TGTGCCAGCAGCCACAGCGGGGGCGGGAGACCTACCTACGAGCAGTACTTC.

This clonotype was seen many times. The genes are TRBV27 and TRBJ1-5; unclear D gene. From germline, CDR1 is MNHEY and CDR2 SMNVEV (reference sequence). This CDR3 is built from 12 residues. V gave up 6 bases and J gave up 0 bases, with 3 bases separating them. In DNA form, the CDR3 reads TGTGCCAGCAGACATAGCAATCAGCCCCAGCATTTT. It yields the protein CASRHSNQPQHF.

This clonotype was detected many times. The rearrangement links TRBV30 to TRBJ1-4; D uncertain. Germline V gene sequence: CDR1 GTSNPN, CDR2 SVGIG (reference sequence). Between the trimmed V and J ends, which lost 0 bases and 7 bases, there was a span of 3 bases. The CDR3 runs to 11 residues. The CDR3 sequence is CAWSVSEKLFF. The CDR3, as DNA: TGTGCCTGGAGTGTAAGTGAAAAACTGTTTTTT.

This clonotype has just a few counts. The V gene is TRBV29-1, the J gene TRBJ2-7; TRBD1 or TRBD2 may be the D gene (5 bases each). Deletions cut 4 bases from V and 4 bases from J, with 23 bases between. The length of the CDR3 is 16 residues. From germline, CDR1 is SQVTM and CDR2 ANQGSEA. The CDR3 spells CSVVKGLGSGAYEQYF. Here the CDR3 DNA reads TGCAGCGTTGTAAAGGGGTTAGGGTCCGGGGCGTACGAGCAGTACTTC.

This clonotype was counted many times. This sequence joins TRBV6-5 and TRBJ2-5, with D possibly TRBD2 on 7 matching bases. V lost 0 bases, J lost 4 bases, and 18 bases lay in between. The CDR3 is 17 residues long. Per germline, CDR1 MNHEY and CDR2 SVGAGI. The CDR3 protein is CASSYSGGPVDLETQYF. The CDR3 DNA reads TGTGCCAGCAGTTACTCGGGGGGGCCGGTAGACCTAGAGACCCAGTACTTC.

This clonotype was observed many times. The rearrangement joins TRBV2 to TRBJ2-7; tentative D call: TRBD2 (5 bases). Looked up from germline, CDR1 is SNHLY and CDR2 is FYNNEI. The CDR3 is 12 amino acids. The germline V and J ends were trimmed by 6 bases and 5 bases, with 11 bases remaining between them. The CDR3 nucleotides are TGTGCCAGCAGGAGGGCCAAGGACGAGCAGTACTTC. The encoded protein is CASRRAKDEQYF.

As for this clonotype: One base away lies a much larger clone, so this may be a sequencing read error. J is TRBJ2-7 and V is TRBV7-2; possibly TRBD1 for D (5 bases). This CDR3 is built from 14 residues. The V end lost 6 bases, the J end lost 9 bases, and 21 bases lay between the germline ends. CDR1 and CDR2 (germline): SGHTA, FQGNSA. The CDR3 DNA follows: TGTGCCAGCAGGCAGGGCGGAAAGGCCGGTGTGCAGTACTTC. This sequence encodes CASRQGGKAGVQYF. The whole variable domain, filled in from reference TRBV7-2 and TRBJ2-7, reads GAGVSQSPSNKVTEKGKDVELRCDPISGHTALYWYRQSLGQGLEFLIYFQGNSAPDKSGLPSDRFSAERTGGSVSTLTIQRTQQEDSAVYLCASRQGGKAGVQYFGPGTRLTVT.